The 19 T cell receptor beta chains reported below all come from one sample, sequenced in a study of blood T cell repertoires in COVID-19. Assay: immunoSEQ multiplex PCR; the TCRdb copy retains only in-frame clones and omits some. The table lists approximately 290,000 clones, 89% of them singletons. The sequencing sample was made of peripheral blood. All receptors derive from a woman in her sixties with acute or convalescent COVID-19.

The chain combines TRBV11-2 with TRBJ2-5; 12 bases map to TRBD2. This CDR3 is 16 amino acids long. Germline CDR1 and CDR2: SGHAT and FQNNGV. Trimming took 1 base from V and 5 from J; bases not matched to a gene: 5. The CDR3 sequence is CASSLGRLAGVETQYF. CDR3 nucleotide sequence: TGTGCCAGCAGCTTAGGTAGACTAGCGGGAGTGGAGACCCAGTACTTC.

The V gene is TRBV2, the J gene TRBJ2-5; 10 bases line up with TRBD1. This CDR3 spans 14 amino acids. Unmatched junction bases numbered 6, after V lost 6 bases and J lost 5 bases. Germline V gene sequence: CDR1 SNHLY, CDR2 FYNNEI. The CDR3 bases are TGTGCCAGCAGGAAGACAGGGGGCCGGGAGACCCAGTACTTC. This gives the protein CASRKTGGRETQYF. Variable domain in full (rest from reference TRBV2 and TRBJ2-5): EPEVTQTPSHQVTQMGQEVILRCVPISNHLYFYWYRQILGQKVEFLVSFYNNEISEKSEIFDDQFSVERPDGSNFTLKIRSTKLEDSAMYFCASRKTGGRETQYFGPGTRLLVL.

This clone was picked up one time. The chain is built from TRBV5-1 and TRBJ2-2; D remains ambiguous. Per germline, CDR1 SGHRS and CDR2 YFSETQ. CDR3 length: 14 amino acids. V was cut by 3 bases and J by 5 bases, with 11 bases left in between. The CDR3 coding sequence is TGCGCCAGCAGCTCGGATATGCGGACCGGGGAGCTGTTTTTT. Translated, it gives CASSSDMRTGELFF.

The CDR3 DNA sequence: TGTGCCAGCAGCGTAGACGGGAAAAATGAGCAGTTCTTC. Encoded protein: CASSVDGKNEQFF. This chain joins TRBV9 and TRBJ2-1; D possibly corresponds to TRBD2 (5 bases). Trimming took off 0 bases at V and 7 bases at J, with 8 bases between the two ends. CDR3 length: 13 residues. Germline CDR1 and CDR2: SGDLS and YYNGEE.

J is TRBJ1-1 and V is TRBV10-3; D possibly corresponds to TRBD1 (6 bases). V lost 10 bases and J 0 bases, leaving 12 bases between the germline ends. The CDR3 is made up of 13 amino acids. Germline V lookup: CDR1 ENHRY, CDR2 SYGVKD. The CDR3 spells CATRQAMNTEAFF. As DNA, the CDR3 is TGTGCCACAAGACAGGCCATGAACACTGAAGCTTTCTTT.

The V gene is TRBV5-1, the J gene TRBJ2-3; 9 bases are shared with TRBD1. Germline CDR1 is SGHRS and CDR2 is YFSETQ. The CDR3 is 19 amino acids. Trimming took 4 bases from V and 1 from J; bases not matched to a gene: 16. Here the CDR3 reads CASSHTGGGSGMRTDTQYF. The CDR3 DNA sequence: TGCGCCAGCAGCCATACAGGGGGCGGGAGCGGGATGCGCACAGATACGCAGTATTTT.

The rearrangement joins TRBV28 to TRBJ2-3; TRBD2 is a possible D gene (5 bases). Trimming took off 3 bases at V and 0 bases at J, with 7 bases between the two ends. The CDR3 totals 14 residues. Germline loops: CDR1 MDHEN, CDR2 SYDVKM. The CDR3 DNA reads TGTGCCAGCAGTTTTTCGGGGAGCACAGATACGCAGTATTTT. Its protein is CASSFSGSTDTQYF.

This chain links TRBV2 with TRBJ2-6; TRBD2 is a possible D gene (6 bases). V was cut by 11 bases and J by 2 bases, with 10 bases left in between. Looked up from germline, CDR1 is SNHLY and CDR2 is FYNNEI. This CDR3 region has 13 residues. CDR3 sequence reads: CAAGGTGANVLTF. The CDR3 region has the DNA TGTGCCGCCGGGGGAACTGGGGCCAACGTCCTGACTTTC.

The CDR3 sequence: CASSGWDFPYEQYF. The CDR3 nucleotides are TGTGCCAGCAGTGGGTGGGACTTTCCCTACGAGCAGTACTTC. The gene calls are TRBV25-1 and TRBJ2-7; the D gene is possibly TRBD2 (6 bases). The CDR3 length is 14 residues. Between the trimmed V and J ends, which lost 4 bases and 2 bases, there was a span of 12 bases. Germline CDR1 MGHDK, CDR2 SYGVNS.

The V call is TRBV3-1 (or the pseudogene TRBV3-2), the J call TRBJ1-1; 9 bases match TRBD1. The CDR3 extends over 14 amino acids. J lost 7 bases, V lost 4 bases, and 7 bases had no gene match. Germline CDR1 is LGHDT and CDR2 is YNNKEL (reference sequence). Here the CDR3 reads CASSPTTGGSEAFF. The DNA for the CDR3 is TGTGCCAGCAGCCCGACGACAGGGGGAAGTGAAGCTTTCTTT.

The genes are TRBV5-8 and TRBJ2-1; D is perhaps TRBD2 (5 bases). In germline, CDR1 is SGHTS, CDR2 YDEGEE. V was clipped by 5 bases and J by 2 bases, with 11 bases between them. The CDR3 totals 14 residues. Here the CDR3 reads CASRETGTYNEQFF. The CDR3 DNA is TGTGCCAGCAGGGAGACGGGAACCTACAATGAGCAGTTCTTC.

V and J are TRBV10-3 and TRBJ1-1, with 7 positions matching TRBD1. The CDR3 runs to 14 residues. The ends lost 4 bases at V and 1 base at J; junction bases unmatched: 3. Germline V gene lookup returns CDR1 ENHRY and CDR2 SYGVKD. The CDR3 sequence is CAISVPGGNTEAFF. Here the CDR3 DNA reads TGTGCCATCAGTGTCCCAGGGGGGAACACTGAAGCTTTCTTT.

The rearrangement joins TRBV7-8 to TRBJ1-2, with a tentative D call TRBD1 (5 bases). The CDR3 runs to 14 residues. The germline V gene has CDR1 SGHVS and CDR2 FQNEAQ. V was shortened by 1 base and J by 1 base, with 7 bases between the two germline ends. CDR3 region: CASSLGRVNYGYTF. DNA of the CDR3: TGTGCCAGCAGCTTAGGCAGGGTTAACTATGGCTACACCTTC.

The chain couples TRBV12-3 or TRBV12-4 to TRBJ1-5; unclear D gene. V was trimmed by 1 base and J by 6 bases, leaving 7 bases between them. CDR3 length equals 13 residues. The CDR3 here is CASSLGETQPQHF. The CDR3 nucleotides are TGTGCCAGCAGTTTAGGGGAGACTCAGCCCCAGCATTTT.

The chain couples TRBV25-1 to TRBJ2-3; perhaps TRBD1 as D (6 bases). Germline CDR1 is MGHDK and CDR2 is SYGVNS. This CDR3 contains 14 residues. V lost 7 bases and J 7 bases, leaving 18 bases between the germline ends. The CDR3 loop is CASTPGWTENTQYF. The CDR3, as DNA: TGTGCCAGCACCCCCGGGTGGACAGAAAATACGCAGTATTTT.

CDR3 region: CASSSGQSSSYGYTF. DNA for the CDR3: TGTGCCAGCAGCTCGGGACAGTCTTCTAGCTATGGCTACACCTTC. This sequence joins TRBV7-2 and TRBJ1-2; 7 bases agree with TRBD1. Germline V gene lookup returns CDR1 SGHTA and CDR2 FQGNSA. CDR3 length: 15 amino acids. Unmatched junction bases numbered 9, after V lost 4 bases and J lost 4 bases.

The gene calls are TRBV19 and TRBJ1-6; the D is unclear. This CDR3 is built from 16 residues. V was pared by 3 bases and J by 6 bases, with 15 bases between. Per the germline V gene, CDR1 is LNHDA and CDR2 is SQIVND (reference sequence). The CDR3 DNA follows: TGTGCCAGTAGTATTTCGGGGAGTCACGGTAATTCACCCCTCCACTTT. Translating it yields CASSISGSHGNSPLHF.

The V gene is TRBV7-9, the J gene TRBJ1-2, with TRBD1 identical over 7 bases. The CDR3 has 15 amino acids. Germline CDR1 is SEHNR and CDR2 is FQNEAQ (reference sequence). Losses at the gene ends were 1 base for V and 5 bases for J; bases not matched to a gene: 7. The chain's CDR3 is CASSLGRQGVYGYTF. Written as DNA, the CDR3 is TGTGCCAGCAGCTTAGGTCGGCAGGGGGTATATGGCTACACCTTC.

The V call is TRBV3-1 (or the pseudogene TRBV3-2), the J call TRBJ2-7, with 11 nucleotides matching TRBD1. V lost 4 bases to trimming and J lost 6 bases; unmatched junction nucleotides: 11. CDR1 LGHDT and CDR2 YNNKEL come from the germline V gene (reference sequence). This CDR3 contains 16 residues. The CDR3 loop is CASSPSRDRGSGEQYF. The CDR3 DNA reads TGTGCCAGCAGCCCAAGCCGGGACAGGGGGTCGGGCGAGCAGTACTTC.